This entry is about one T cell receptor beta chain. The read terminates 3 residues before the CDR3 end, so the remaining end is supplied by the germline J gene. All donors had a single incident cervical HPV16 infection, not prevalent. These data come from a study of T cells in women clearing cervical HPV infection. Study-wide context: Controls gave blood once infection was undetectable; cases at lesion identification.

Clones were sequenced by immunoSEQ multiplex PCR, and TCRdb holds only the in-frame ones, with some missing. Seen in this sample are 36,000 or so clones; the ten most common clones hold about 3.7%. Trimming took 4 bases from V and 8 from J; bases not matched to a gene: 3. Germline assignment: CDR1 MNHNS and CDR2 SASEGT. The CDR3 consists of 13 residues. The sample was blood buffy coat. The chain employs TRBV6-1 and TRBJ2-4; TRBD1 agrees at 9 bases. This clonotype was obtained from a woman aged 18-69 years with a cervical HPV16 infection that either progressed to CIN3+ or cleared (not recorded which). The covered CDR3 bases are TGTGCCAGCAGTGCCAGGGACAGGGACATT. As protein: CASSARDRDI. The complete CDR3 reads CASSARDRDIQYF.